This record covers a single T cell receptor beta chain. Its cognate antigen is unknown. Researchers ran immunoSEQ v3.0 at survey level. Generated by immunoSEQ multiplex PCR, the TCRdb table keeps only in-frame clones and is missing some. The sample yields about 30,000 clones, less than 90% seen once. Going into DNA extraction, samples held 1-10 million cryopreserved PBMC. This sample was taken from a study of long-term antiretroviral therapy in people with HIV. Study-wide results and caveats: Sampling of blood ran from the mid-2000s to the late 2010s, and older ART regimens were possibly in use.

The CDR3 length is 14 residues. V dropped 1 base and J dropped 1 base, with 7 bases sitting between them. The germline CDR1 and CDR2 sequences are PRHDT and FYEKMQ (reference sequence). The rearrangement joins TRBV13 to TRBJ1-1, with D possibly matching TRBD1 (5 bases). This sequence originates from a man aged 45-65 years with HIV. Sequencing was performed on unsorted PBMCs, taken about 5 years before starting antiretroviral therapy. CDR3 in amino acids: CASSLATENTEAFF. Here the CDR3 DNA reads TGTGCCAGCAGCTTAGCGACAGAGAACACTGAAGCTTTCTTT.